This T cell receptor (beta chain) was recorded in a study of early T cells in non-severe SARS-CoV-2 infection. As for the study in general: From unsorted whole blood, bulk RNA was sequenced, and the chains remained unpaired.

This clonotype was seen repeatedly, ten times or more. The CDR3 extends over 14 amino acids. V dropped 0 bases and J dropped 6; count of bases not matched to a gene: 3. CDR1 and CDR2 from the germline V gene are SQVTM and ANQGSEA. MiXCR, run by TCRdb on the 5' RACE reads, gives a single entry per CDR3 protein. The table lists approximately 32,000 distinct CDR3 sequences, about 5.6% of them singletons. Sequenced: whole blood. The chain is built from TRBV29-1 and TRBJ2-1; 9 bases align to TRBD1. The sequence was collected from an adult who was a healthcare worker with PCR-confirmed SARS-CoV-2 infection or an uninfected control (not recorded which). As DNA, the CDR3 is TGCAGCGTTGAAGACCGGACAGGGGCCAATGAGCAGTTCTTC. Translated, it gives CSVEDRTGANEQFF.